These 27 T cell receptor beta chains were all obtained from the same sample, sequenced in a study of blood T cell repertoires in COVID-19. The data were produced by immunoSEQ multiplex PCR, yet TCRdb's version contains in-frame clones alone and is incomplete. The sample holds 500,000 or so clones, around 90% seen once. The sequenced material came from PBMCs or T cells enriched from blood (not recorded which). These receptors all come from a woman between 18 and 29 years old who had recovered from COVID-19.

This clone has just one count. This sequence joins TRBV7-6 and TRBJ1-1; 8 bases line up with TRBD1. The CDR3 length is 18 residues. Trimming cost V 4 bases and J 1 base; bases outside gene matches: 14. Germline-derived CDR1 and CDR2 are SGHVS and FNYEAQ. CDR3 protein: CASSSSTYFDRGNTEAFF. Here the CDR3 DNA reads TGTGCCAGCAGCTCCTCGACCTATTTCGACAGGGGGAACACTGAAGCTTTCTTT.

This CDR3 reads CASSETGGVGEAFF. CDR3 bases: TGTGCCAGCAGTGAGACAGGGGGCGTTGGTGAAGCTTTCTTT. This rearrangement joins TRBV2 to TRBJ1-1; TRBD1 agrees at 10 bases. V gave up 3 bases and J gave up 7 bases; unmatched junction bases: 5. CDR3 length: 14 amino acids. Per the germline V gene, CDR1 is SNHLY and CDR2 is FYNNEI.

The chain carries TRBV7-8 and TRBJ2-1; 8 bases fit TRBD1. This CDR3 is built from 15 residues. CDR1 is SGHVS, CDR2 FQNEAQ, per germline. V gave up 5 bases and J gave up 6 bases; unmatched junction bases: 9. The CDR3: CASSRWTGRGNEQFF. The CDR3 bases are TGTGCCAGCAGCCGATGGACAGGGCGTGGCAATGAGCAGTTCTTC.

The chain employs TRBV9 and TRBJ1-6, with D unresolved. CDR3 length equals 14 residues. Trimming removed 0 bases at V and 5 bases at J, with 6 bases between. In germline, CDR1 is SGDLS, CDR2 YYNGEE. Here the CDR3 reads CASSVGGNNSPLHF. As DNA, the CDR3 is TGTGCCAGCAGCGTAGGAGGGAATAATTCACCCCTCCACTTT.

This clone was picked up one time. The chain recombines TRBV2 with TRBJ2-3, with 12 bases identical to TRBD2. Germline V lookup: CDR1 SNHLY, CDR2 FYNNEI. V shed 3 bases, J shed 1 base, and the junction held 5 bases outside the gene matches. This CDR3 comprises 17 residues. The CDR3 sequence: CASSDASGGARTDTQYF. The CDR3 nucleotides are TGTGCCAGCAGTGACGCTAGCGGGGGGGCGCGCACAGATACGCAGTATTTT.

This clone was counted a single time. The V gene is TRBV2, the J gene TRBJ2-5; a possible D gene is TRBD1 (6 bases). V lost 3 bases and J lost 4, with 9 bases in between. This CDR3 is 13 amino acids long. The germline CDR1 and CDR2 sequences are SNHLY and FYNNEI. The CDR3 DNA reads as TGTGCCAGCAGTGACAGGGGTCTAGAGACCCAGTACTTC. Translated: CASSDRGLETQYF.

V is TRBV11-2 and J is TRBJ1-1; 7 bases line up with TRBD1. The CDR3 covers 13 residues. The V and J ends lost 5 bases and 7 bases, in that order; junction bases with no gene match: 7. Germline V gives CDR1 SGHAT, CDR2 FQNNGV. This CDR3 is CASSPGSGGEAFF. CDR3 nucleotides: TGTGCCAGCAGCCCAGGGTCAGGGGGTGAAGCTTTCTTT.

The V gene is TRBV28, the J gene TRBJ2-5; TRBD1 matches 9 bases. With 5 bases clipped from V and 4 bases from J, the junction kept 5 bases outside the gene matches. The CDR3 contains 14 residues. CDR1 MDHEN and CDR2 SYDVKM come from the germline V gene. CDR3 nucleotide sequence: TGTGCCAGCAGTCGGACAGGGGAGGGAGAGACCCAGTACTTC. As protein: CASSRTGEGETQYF.

The chain employs TRBV5-6 and TRBJ1-6; D perhaps matches TRBD1 (6 bases). The CDR3 runs 15 residues. Germline lookup yields CDR1 SGHDT and CDR2 YYEEEE. Trimming pared 4 bases from V and 9 bases from J, leaving 17 bases between. Here the CDR3 DNA reads TGTGCCAGCAGCCCCGGACAGCAGATCCGTTCACCCCTCCACTTT. It yields the protein CASSPGQQIRSPLHF.

The genes are TRBV2 and TRBJ2-3; TRBD1 agrees at 8 bases. CDR1 SNHLY and CDR2 FYNNEI come from the germline V gene. After removal of 7 bases from V and 1 base from J, the junction contained 4 bases not matched to a gene. The CDR3 is 14 residues long. The CDR3 bases are TGTGCCAGCACACCGGGACAGGGCACAGATACGCAGTATTTT. It translates to CASTPGQGTDTQYF.

CDR3 sequence reads: CASSPPGSGSYEQYF. The DNA of the CDR3 is TGTGCCAGCAGTCCCCCCGGATCGGGCTCCTACGAGCAGTACTTC. The V and J genes are TRBV6-5 and TRBJ2-7; no clear D. The CDR3 has 15 amino acids. Trimming removed 5 bases from V and 0 bases from J, with 14 bases in between. CDR1 MNHEY and CDR2 SVGAGI come from the germline V gene.

The chain combines TRBV30 with TRBJ1-6; 7 bases line up with TRBD1. In germline, CDR1 is GTSNPN, CDR2 SVGIG (reference sequence). V lost 3 bases to trimming and J lost 4 bases; unmatched junction nucleotides: 3. CDR3 size: 14 residues. CDR3 in DNA: TGTGCCTGGAGCGGGACAGTGTATAATTCACCCCTCCACTTT. Translated, it gives CAWSGTVYNSPLHF.

The rearrangement joins TRBV30 to TRBJ1-6, with D perhaps TRBD1 (6 bases). CDR1 GTSNPN and CDR2 SVGIG come from the germline V gene (reference sequence). This CDR3 is built from 14 residues. Trimming pared 2 bases from V and 6 bases from J, leaving 11 bases between. CDR3 nucleotide sequence: TGTGCCTGGAGTACGGGACACCTTAATTCACCCCTCCACTTT. Translating gives CAWSTGHLNSPLHF.

This clone occurred a few times. The rearrangement joins TRBV30 to TRBJ1-5; TRBD1 aligns across 7 bases. This CDR3 has 14 residues. Looked up from germline, CDR1 is GTSNPN and CDR2 is SVGIG (reference sequence). J lost 7 bases, V lost 3 bases, and 9 bases had no gene match. CDR3 loop: CAWRPRQGEQPQHF. The CDR3 nucleotides read TGTGCCTGGAGGCCCCGACAGGGAGAACAGCCCCAGCATTTT.

This clone was recorded a few times. The chain employs TRBV4-1 and TRBJ1-2, with 9 nucleotides matching TRBD1. Germline lookup yields CDR1 MGHRA and CDR2 YSYEKL. The CDR3 sequence is 19 residues long. The junction had 19 bases not matched to a gene; V was cut back by 4 bases and J by 4 bases. Here the CDR3 reads CASSRTTHGDRADSYGYTF. DNA of the CDR3: TGCGCCAGCAGCCGCACCACTCACGGGGACAGGGCGGACTCCTATGGCTACACCTTC.

V gene TRBV4-1 combines with J gene TRBJ1-4; D call uncertain. Germline V CDR1 and CDR2: MGHRA, YSYEKL. Trimming took off 3 bases at V and 6 bases at J, with 17 bases between the two ends. The CDR3 is 16 residues long. CDR3 in DNA: TGCGCCAGCAGCCATGCGACCGGGTCTCGGGATGAAAAACTGTTTTTT. It specifies CASSHATGSRDEKLFF.

This clone appeared once. The CDR3 loop is CASTKDRASLNGYTF. In DNA, the CDR3 is TGTGCCAGCACCAAGGACAGGGCGAGCCTTAATGGCTACACCTTC. This sequence joins TRBV2 and TRBJ1-2, with 8 bases lining up with TRBD1. This CDR3 is built from 15 residues. The germline V gene encodes CDR1 SNHLY and CDR2 FYNNEI. Germline trimming cut 7 bases from V and 6 bases from J; bases unmatched to any gene: 13.

The count of this clone is one. DNA of the CDR3: TGTGCCAGCAAAGAGGGGACAGTGAACTATGGCTACACCTTC. Translated, it gives CASKEGTVNYGYTF. The chain combines TRBV2 with TRBJ1-2; 7 nucleotides line up with TRBD1. V was clipped by 7 bases and J by 2 bases; unmatched bases: 7. This CDR3 comprises 14 residues. Germline CDR1 reads SNHLY; CDR2 reads FYNNEI.

The chain is built from TRBV12-3 or TRBV12-4 and TRBJ1-3; D may be TRBD1 (5 bases). The V and J ends lost 5 bases and 6 bases respectively, with 11 bases between them. This CDR3 has 13 amino acids. The CDR3 bases are TGTGCCAGCAGTCCCCCTGGGGCAAACACCATATATTTT. Protein: CASSPPGANTIYF.

This chain uses TRBV9 with TRBJ2-5; a weak D match, TRBD1 (7 bases). From germline, CDR1 is SGDLS and CDR2 YYNGEE. Trimming removed 3 bases from V and 4 bases from J, with 16 bases in between. The CDR3 is 15 residues long. The CDR3 DNA is TGTGCCAGCAGCGCCGAATCGGAGGGGGCAGAGACCCAGTACTTC. Protein sequence: CASSAESEGAETQYF.

This clone was seen a handful of times. The chain carries TRBV14 and TRBJ1-2; D might be TRBD1 (5 bases). V lost 0 bases to trimming and J lost 2 bases, with 10 bases between them. This CDR3 comprises 15 residues. The germline gives CDR1 SGHDN, CDR2 FVKESK. CDR3 in DNA: TGTGCCAGCAGCCAAGATAGACGGGGGAACTATGGCTACACCTTC. This encodes CASSQDRRGNYGYTF.

The chain uses TRBV6-1 and TRBJ2-7; tentative D call: TRBD1 (5 bases). The CDR3 runs 15 residues. Trimming shortened V by 0 bases and J by 6 bases, and 15 bases separated the two germline ends. Germline CDR1 reads MNHNS; CDR2 reads SASEGT. For the CDR3, the DNA is TGTGCCAGCAGTGAAGCGGTCATCCAGGGCAGCGAGCAGTACTTC. The encoded protein is CASSEAVIQGSEQYF.

V and J are TRBV27 and TRBJ1-2; the D is unclear. CDR3 length: 13 residues. The V gene's germline CDR1 is MNHEY and CDR2 SMNVEV (reference sequence). V was trimmed by 5 bases and J by 8 bases, leaving 15 bases between them. CDR3 nucleotides: TGTGCCAGCAGTCCGGATTTTATGGAGGGCTACACCTTC. Its protein is CASSPDFMEGYTF.

The CDR3 region has the DNA TGTGCCAGCAGCTTCCCCGCCGGGACTACAAACAATGAGCAGTTCTTC. This gives the protein CASSFPAGTTNNEQFF. The V and J genes are TRBV7-3 and TRBJ2-1; 7 bases align to TRBD2. This CDR3 spans 16 amino acids. The germline V gene has CDR1 SGHTA and CDR2 FQGTGA. V shed 3 bases, J shed 5 bases, and the junction held 10 bases outside the gene matches.

V is TRBV4-1 and J is TRBJ1-1; TRBD1 agrees at 7 bases. Trimming at V came to 2 bases and at J to 5 bases, leaving 23 bases not matched to a gene. The CDR3 sequence is 20 residues long. The germline V gene encodes CDR1 MGHRA and CDR2 YSYEKL. The CDR3 reads CASSQLYPARQGKGKTEAFF. DNA for the CDR3: TGCGCCAGCAGCCAATTGTATCCGGCAAGACAGGGTAAGGGTAAGACTGAAGCTTTCTTT.

The chain has TRBV4-1 and TRBJ2-1; 10 nucleotides align to TRBD2. CDR3 length equals 17 residues. J gave up 0 bases and V 3 bases, and 5 bases lay outside the gene matches. Per the germline V gene, CDR1 is MGHRA and CDR2 is YSYEKL. DNA for the CDR3: TGCGCCAGCAGCCAGACGGGACTAGCGACCTCCTACAATGAGCAGTTCTTC. This sequence encodes CASSQTGLATSYNEQFF.

This rearrangement joins TRBV5-1 to TRBJ2-1; weak D call: TRBD1 (5 bases). Germline V gene data show CDR1 as SGHRS and CDR2 as YFSETQ. Deletions cut 2 bases from V and 7 bases from J, with 16 bases between. The CDR3 runs 15 residues. The CDR3 region is CASSLSREHENEQFF. The CDR3 coding sequence is TGCGCCAGCAGCTTAAGCAGGGAACATGAAAATGAGCAGTTCTTC.